These 10 T cell receptor beta chains share one sample of origin, sequenced in a study of control samples from healthy donors and cancer patients. Only in-frame clones appear in the TCRdb table, and some are missing; sequencing was by immunoSEQ multiplex PCR. The sample holds over 150,000 clones, more than 85% seen once. The sequenced sample was blood. The receptors originated from a woman between 40 and 55 years old in good health.

This chain links TRBV29-1 with TRBJ1-1, with no clear D. Germline CDR1 reads SQVTM; CDR2 reads ANQGSEA. Trimming removed 6 bases at V and 4 bases at J, with 21 bases between. The CDR3 extends over 15 amino acids. In nucleotides, the CDR3 is TGCAGCGTCCTTCTTGACGGCTCGGGTAGCACTGAAGCTTTCTTT. Translating it yields CSVLLDGSGSTEAFF.

DNA of the CDR3: TGTGCCAGCAGCTTGATACGCGGACAGGGCGGGGGCGAGCAGTACTTC. Translation: CASSLIRGQGGGEQYF. The chain uses TRBV5-4 and TRBJ2-7; TRBD1 might be the D (8 bases). Per germline, CDR1 SGHNT and CDR2 YYREEE (reference sequence). CDR3 length: 16 amino acids. Trimming shortened V by 1 base and J by 6 bases, and 20 bases separated the two germline ends.

V and J are TRBV27 and TRBJ2-7, with D maybe TRBD1 (5 bases). Germline V gives CDR1 MNHEY, CDR2 SMNVEV (reference sequence). Trimming removed 4 bases from V and 3 bases from J, with 16 bases in between. The CDR3 contains 15 residues. CDR3 amino acids: CASSSPREQGYEQYF. CDR3 nucleotide sequence: TGTGCCAGCAGTTCCCCCAGAGAGCAGGGCTACGAGCAGTACTTC.

V and J are TRBV19 and TRBJ1-6, with D maybe TRBD1 (5 bases). CDR3 size: 13 residues. The V gene's germline CDR1 is LNHDA and CDR2 SQIVND (reference sequence). The germline V and J ends were trimmed by 11 bases and 0 bases, with 8 bases remaining between them. As DNA, the CDR3 is TGTGCCGGAGGGGACTCCTATAATTCACCCCTCCACTTT. Translation gives CAGGDSYNSPLHF. The whole variable domain, filled in from reference TRBV19 and TRBJ1-6, reads DGGITQSPKYLFRKEGQNVTLSCEQNLNHDAMYWYRQDPGQGLRLIYYSQIVNDFQKGDIAEGYSVSREKKESFPLTVTSAQKNPTAFYLCAGGDSYNSPLHFGNGTRLTVT.

This chain connects TRBV7-7 to TRBJ2-3; perhaps TRBD2 as D (5 bases). The germline V gene encodes CDR1 SSHAT and CDR2 FNYEAQ (reference sequence). Trimming took off 5 bases at V and 6 bases at J, with 12 bases between the two ends. The CDR3 has 13 residues. The CDR3 nucleotides read TGTGCCAGCAGCCCTACACCGGGGGATACGCAGTATTTT. Translation: CASSPTPGDTQYF. Using reference TRBV7-7 and TRBJ2-3 for the parts outside the CDR3, the full variable domain is GAGVSQSPRYKVTKRGQDVTLRCDPISSHATLYWYQQALGQGPEFLTYFNYEAQPDKSGLPSDRFSAERPEGSISTLTIQRTEQRDSAMYRCASSPTPGDTQYFGPGTRLTVL.

The chain links TRBV11-2 to TRBJ2-1, with D tentatively TRBD1 (5 bases). The CDR3 has 14 residues. V gave up 5 bases and J gave up 3 bases, with 11 bases separating them. Per the germline V gene, CDR1 is SGHAT and CDR2 is FQNNGV. For the CDR3, the DNA is TGTGCCAGCAGCGAAGGACAAGTCTACAATGAGCAGTTCTTC. Translation gives CASSEGQVYNEQFF. Filled out from reference TRBV11-2 and TRBJ2-1, the complete variable domain reads EAGVAQSPRYKIIEKRQSVAFWCNPISGHATLYWYQQILGQGPKLLIQFQNNGVVDDSQLPKDRFSAERLKGVDSTLKIQPAKLEDSAVYLCASSEGQVYNEQFFGPGTRLTVL.

This chain connects TRBV5-8 to TRBJ1-2; D gene uncertain. The CDR3 sequence is 13 residues long. With 4 bases removed from V and 4 bases from J, the gap between germline ends came to 11 bases. Germline loops: CDR1 SGHTS, CDR2 YDEGEE. The DNA of the CDR3 is TGTGCCAGCAGCCAAGGACTGAGCTATGGCTACACCTTC. Its protein is CASSQGLSYGYTF.

The V and J genes are TRBV9 and TRBJ1-1; D may be TRBD1 (5 bases). The germline V and J ends were trimmed by 0 bases and 6 bases, with 6 bases remaining between them. Germline V gives CDR1 SGDLS, CDR2 YYNGEE. The CDR3 length is 12 residues. The DNA for the CDR3 is TGTGCCAGCAGCGTAGAGGGGTCTGAAGCTTTCTTT. It is translated as CASSVEGSEAFF.

This chain connects TRBV6-6 to TRBJ2-5; 10 positions agree with TRBD2. Germline CDR1 MNHNY, CDR2 SVGAGI (reference sequence). The CDR3 has 13 amino acids. The V and J ends lost 11 bases and 3 bases, in that order; junction bases with no gene match: 6. The CDR3 spells CAGAGGPKETQYF. DNA for the CDR3: TGTGCCGGAGCGGGGGGGCCGAAAGAGACCCAGTACTTC.

The rearrangement uses TRBV5-1 and TRBJ1-2; D gene unclear. With 2 bases removed from V and 6 bases from J, the gap between germline ends came to 11 bases. The CDR3 runs to 13 residues. From germline, CDR1 is SGHRS and CDR2 YFSETQ. Here the CDR3 DNA reads TGCGCCAGCAGCTTTGGGGTTATGGATGGCTACACCTTC. Translating gives CASSFGVMDGYTF.